This T cell receptor beta chain was obtained from a study of cytomegalovirus exposure and HLA in healthy donors (dated by TCRdb to about 2017). General notes on the study: An earlier analysis of a few hundred of the donors reported 250 to 300 Gb of sequence data and 95 million to 130 million unique TCR beta sequences obtained from about 200 million T cells. About 320 gigabases of sequencing data and approximately 85 million unique TCR sequences were included in an early release covering under 650 HLA-typed donors. Among the roughly 370 genotyped donors, about 83% belonged to the genetic ancestry cluster associated with self-reported Caucasian donors. The study aimed to test whether cataloging public T cell receptors could reveal signatures of past pathogen exposure. The study used immunosequencing to profile the T cell repertoires of some 600 subjects and linked those repertoires to cytomegalovirus serostatus. In addition to the first cohort of roughly 700 subjects, a separate validation cohort of about 120 different subjects was used. To predict cytomegalovirus infection status, the study combined high-throughput TCR immunosequencing, statistical association of individual TCRs with disease status, and machine learning. A later analysis re-examined previously published TCR beta repertoires from more than 550 donors and added high-resolution HLA genotyping to investigate patterns of TCR occurrence. In the later analysis, no new phenotypic data were used to find candidate immune exposures; instead, reliance was placed on TCR beta sequences and their occurrence across donors. An earlier analysis of a few hundred of the donors applied high-throughput TCR beta sequencing to assess whether each TCR beta V gene segment acted as functional or pseudogenic. Donor age, sex, ethnicity and CMV serostatus were compiled together with the repertoire data. Genome-wide SNP genotypes for about 55% of the roughly 670 donors were used in a later genetic analysis, which treated that subset as a discovery cohort. All discovery cohort repertoires had been generated using a single sequencing platform. Both class I and class II loci were covered by HLA typing, at four-digit resolution. The number of donors typed differed by locus, with about 629-630 for A, B, C, DRB1 and DQB1, 522 for DQA1, about 610 for DPA1, and under 490 for DPB1. Because of strong linkage in the cohort, five DR-DQ haplotypes were treated as single units for association and clustering. Among roughly 400 genotyped donors of the cohort, an average of around 250,000 unique TCR beta nucleotide sequences was sequenced per donor, of which about 19% were non-productive. Study-level results and caveats: A cluster of highly shared sequence variants was judged likely to represent a technical artifact of the sequencing pipeline. Because the 87-base-pair reads could not distinguish some IMGT-functional V segments, including TRBV6-2 and TRBV6-3, those segments were excluded. V-gene and J-gene trimming of TCR beta chains was associated with a missense DCLRE1C variant in a later genetic analysis, and the association was replicated in an independent cohort. A further reported finding was that TCR beta sequences accurately predicted the HLA-A and HLA-B alleles for most subjects in the first cohort. HLA typing was unavailable for some donors at each locus, so association tests used only the typed subset. When HLA alleles, especially DR and DQ, strongly co-occurred, attributing TCR associations to individual alleles was difficult. Presence/absence analyses assumed roughly uniform sequencing depth across donors, an assumption that may not hold. The classifier was reported to diagnose cytomegalovirus status with high specificity and sensitivity in both the original cohort and the validation cohort. Most CMV-associated TCR beta chains appeared to be HLA-restricted in a later analysis, and the HLA associations seemed to be driven largely by CMV exposure. In a later analysis, the rate of TCR association differed among HLA loci, with DRB1 alleles having the most associated TCRs and HLA-C alleles having the fewest. In an earlier analysis of approximately 590 of the donors, most TCR beta V segments were observed in productive rearrangements about 87% or about 30% of the time, broadly matching IMGT annotations. According to a later genetic analysis, donors in an Asian-associated ancestry cluster had fewer N-insertions in productive TCRs than the approximately 630-donor mean. Because counts were too low, roughly 17 rarely observed V segments, including chromosome 9 orphons, were left out of the earlier analysis of about 500 of the donors. Immune exposure information for the cohort was limited to CMV serostatus. In the study, 150 to 200 TCR beta chains were listed as associated with cytomegalovirus. Across donors, most TCR sequences were observed very rarely, whereas some public TCRs were present in many individuals. Compared with equally common non-associated chains, HLA-associated TCR beta chains in a later analysis were more clonally expanded and had lower generation probabilities. In a later analysis, several top co-occurrence clusters were reported to appear linked to parvovirus B19, influenza, CMV and Epstein-Barr virus. Linkage disequilibrium might explain the correlated functional status among segregating V segments, but an unknown experimental factor could not be ruled out. At a false discovery rate of 0.05, a later analysis linked approximately 18,000 TCR beta sequences to specific HLA alleles. It was suggested by the authors that the approach could potentially be generalized to other disease states and immunological phenotypes. In vitro tests confirmed that a few of the cytomegalovirus-associated TCR beta chains recognize cytomegalovirus antigens. This cohort had only TCR beta chains sequenced, and the lack of alpha or paired-chain data limited which features could be detected.

Receptor libraries were prepared by the immunoSEQ multiplex PCR assay. A mixture of 60 forward primers for TCR Vbeta segments and 13 reverse primers for TCR Jbeta segments was used in the multiplex PCR. A multiplex PCR assay on genomic DNA amplified the CDR3 region of rearranged TCR beta genes. The amplified TCR beta libraries were sequenced on the Illumina HiSeq System as 87-base-pair reads. The paper's processing steps were these. In a later analysis, tens of millions of unique TCR beta chains were counted across the 650 to 750 repertoires, and roughly 11 million of these chains were shared by at least two donors. A nearest-neighbor algorithm error-corrected the raw reads and collapsed the reads into unique sequences, merging closely related sequences to remove PCR and sequencing errors. CDR3 sequences were aligned to IMGT reference sequences to assign V, D and J gene segments. Each retained sequence needed at least a six-nucleotide match to both a V gene segment and a J gene segment. A rearrangement was called productive if the CDR3 had no stop codons and remained in frame with V and J, and every other rearrangement was called non-productive. CDR3 was defined according to IMGT convention as the region running from the second conserved V-encoded cysteine to the conserved J-encoded phenylalanine. The earlier analysis of about 610 of the donors excluded any sequence lacking an unambiguous match to a single V gene segment. In an earlier analysis of 587 of the donors, V segments were called functional above 56.7% productive rearrangements and were called segregating when the between-donor standard deviation exceeded 5%. To diagnose cytomegalovirus status from the catalog of TCR beta chain sequences, a statistical classification framework was built. V and J gene assignment, in a later analysis, came from comparing TCR nucleotide sequences with IMGT/GENE-DB human TR gene sequences. A later analysis assigned CDR3 sequences and most-parsimonious VDJ recombination scenarios with the TCRdist pipeline. A later analysis defined each TCR beta chain by its CDR3 amino acid sequence plus V-gene family, and excluded reads lacking a unique V-gene family. In a later analysis, 500 to 700 highly shared, low-generation-probability nucleotide sequences were removed to address suspected cross-contamination and a sequencing artifact. A later analysis calculated a clonal expansion index for each public chain from normalized within-repertoire ranks of inferred template counts. A later analysis computed generation probabilities with a VDJ recombination model fitted to out-of-frame rearrangements, and checked the results against IGoR. In a later analysis, hypergeometric tests were used to score TCR-TCR, TCR-HLA and TCR-CMV co-occurrence, with a repertoire-size bias correction applied to TCR pairs. To estimate false discovery rates, a later analysis permuted the HLA or CMV assignments 20 times. A later analysis grouped co-occurring TCRs with DBSCAN, adding TCRdist sequence similarity when clustering within HLA-allele-positive subsets. Repertoires with fewer than 30,000 or more than 120,000 public chains, plus five repertoires with anomalous nucleotide sharing, were excluded from co-occurrence clustering. The immuneACCESS repertoire file appears here via TCRdb, limited to in-frame rearrangements. These files lack a portion of the clones; in checked studies, under half of the deficit traces to unresolved V genes, and the cause of the others is not known. V and J calls and clone size are those listed in that table; D and trimming were worked out from the DNA. This sample has 90,000 to 150,000 clones in its table, and 81% of those were observed once. 2% to 2.5% of the sample is in the top ten clones.

A remark on this clone: Its antigen specificity is not known. There are no base qualities to consult, and no much larger clone falls within one base.

In total, approximately 700 healthy bone marrow donors made up the cohort. At the time of sampling, every cohort member was nominally healthy, though immune exposures that went unrecorded were likely present. The donor was CMV seronegative and was included in the group of approximately 350 seronegative cohort members. Every donor gave a peripheral blood sample, and the peripheral blood mononuclear cells from that sample were used for TCR beta sequencing. Genomic DNA extraction from the blood cell samples was performed with the Qiagen DNeasy Blood Extraction Kit. The CDR3 contains 14 residues, cysteine and phenylalanine counted. The read is trimmed to its CDR3 DNA, 42 bases read in frame from base 1. Reading the germline V gene gives CDR1 SGHRS and CDR2 YFSETQ. Here V drops 1 base and J drops 8 bases, and the junction holds 7 bases not matched to any gene.

The V gene is TRBV5-1 and the J gene is TRBJ1-1; TRBD1 aligns with 8 central bases. The specimen was PBMCs. This TCR was sampled from a woman in her forties in good health and CMV-seronegative. The CDR3 corresponds to CASSLTGGPGEAFF. The nucleotide sequence is TGCGCCAGCAGCTTGACAGGGGGACCGGGAGAAGCTTTCTTT. With the portions outside the CDR3 filled from the reference TRBV5-1 and TRBJ1-1 genes, the complete variable region becomes KAGVTQTPRYLIKTRGQQVTLSCSPISGHRSVSWYQQTPGQGLQFLFEYFSETQRNKGNFPGRFSGRQFSNSRSEMNVSTLELGDSALYLCASSLTGGPGEAFFGQGTRLTVV.